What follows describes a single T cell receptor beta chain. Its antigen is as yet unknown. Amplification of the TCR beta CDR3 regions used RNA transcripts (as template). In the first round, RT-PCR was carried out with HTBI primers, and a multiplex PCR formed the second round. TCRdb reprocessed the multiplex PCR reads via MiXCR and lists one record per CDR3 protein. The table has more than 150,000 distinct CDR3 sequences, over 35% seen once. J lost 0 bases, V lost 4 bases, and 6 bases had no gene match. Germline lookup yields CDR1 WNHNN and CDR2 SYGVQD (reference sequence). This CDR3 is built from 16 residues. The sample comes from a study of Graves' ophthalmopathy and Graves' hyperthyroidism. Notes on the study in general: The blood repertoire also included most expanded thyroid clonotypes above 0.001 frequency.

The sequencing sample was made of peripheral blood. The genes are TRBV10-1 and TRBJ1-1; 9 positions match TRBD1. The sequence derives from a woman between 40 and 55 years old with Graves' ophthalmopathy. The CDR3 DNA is TGCGCCAGCAGTGCGTCAGGACAGGGGATGAACACTGAAGCTTTCTTT. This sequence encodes CASSASGQGMNTEAFF.